One and the same sample provided the 17 T cell receptor beta chains below, sequenced in a study of CD8 T cells in ankylosing spondylitis. From the 5' RACE reads, TCRdb called clonotypes with MiXCR, one entry per CDR3 protein. The sample has a few hundred thousand distinct CDR3 sequences; about 10% are singletons. Sequencing was performed on blood, either unsorted or a sorted T cell fraction (not recorded which). The receptors derive from a male donor with ankylosing spondylitis or in good health (not recorded which).

This clonotype was detected ten times or more. The chain has TRBV7-2 and TRBJ2-1; possibly TRBD2 for D (6 bases). The germline CDR1 and CDR2 sequences are SGHTA and FQGNSA. V was trimmed by 5 bases and J by 4 bases, leaving 12 bases between them. CDR3 length: 14 residues. The CDR3 DNA is TGTGCCAGCAGCCCGGCGGGAAGGTACAATGAGCAGTTCTTC. It specifies CASSPAGRYNEQFF.

V usage is TRBV3-1 and J usage is TRBJ2-1, with D tentatively TRBD2 (5 bases). This CDR3 has 13 amino acids. V was pared by 10 bases and J by 4 bases, with 14 bases between. Germline CDR1 and CDR2: LGHDT and YNNKEL (reference sequence). CDR3 in amino acids: CATDMRAYNEQFF. The CDR3 region has the DNA TGTGCCACCGACATGAGGGCTTACAATGAGCAGTTCTTC.

V is TRBV3-1 and J is TRBJ2-7, with 9 bases lining up with TRBD1. The CDR3 has 15 residues. CDR1 and CDR2 (germline): LGHDT, YNNKEL (reference sequence). J was trimmed by 2 bases and V by 2 bases; bases with no gene match: 4. The CDR3 protein is CASSQMGTGTYEQYF. CDR3 nucleotides: TGTGCCAGCAGCCAAATGGGGACAGGGACCTACGAGCAGTACTTC.

This clonotype was seen many times. The V call is TRBV20-1, the J call TRBJ1-2; D ambiguous. The CDR3 consists of 13 residues. Germline CDR1 and CDR2: DFQATT and SNEGSKA (reference sequence). Deletions cut 0 bases from V and 8 bases from J, with 13 bases between. CDR3 DNA: TGCAGTGCTAGAGATATCAAGGGCTGGGGCTACACCTTC. Protein sequence: CSARDIKGWGYTF.

This clonotype appeared many times. This chain connects TRBV20-1 to TRBJ2-7, with 8 bases that match TRBD2. The V gene end was trimmed by 3 bases and the J gene end by 0 bases; junction bases not matched to a gene: 7. CDR3 size: 15 residues. Germline CDR1 is DFQATT and CDR2 is SNEGSKA (reference sequence). The CDR3 DNA follows: TGCAGTGCTAGGGTCCATGCGGGGGGCTCCTACGAGCAGTACTTC. Translating it yields CSARVHAGGSYEQYF.

This clonotype was seen a handful of times. The chain is built from TRBV28 and TRBJ2-3; TRBD1 matches 7 bases. The length of the CDR3 is 15 residues. Trimming took 4 bases from V and 2 from J; bases not matched to a gene: 6. From germline, CDR1 is MDHEN and CDR2 SYDVKM. The CDR3 nucleotides read TGTGCCAGCAGTTCTCGGGACAGCCACACAGATACGCAGTATTTT. This codes for CASSSRDSHTDTQYF.

The chain carries TRBV18 and TRBJ1-2, with D maybe TRBD1 (6 bases). Germline-derived CDR1 and CDR2 are KGHSH and LQKENI. The CDR3 loop spans 14 amino acids. Between the trimmed V and J ends, which lost 3 bases and 8 bases, there was a span of 16 bases. CDR3 loop: CASSPGAGEQGYTF. In nucleotides, the CDR3 is TGTGCCAGCTCACCGGGAGCAGGGGAACAGGGCTACACCTTC.

This clonotype was seen more than once but under ten times. The V gene is TRBV7-3, the J gene TRBJ2-3, with D tentatively TRBD2 (6 bases). The CDR3 loop spans 16 amino acids. The germline gives CDR1 SGHTA, CDR2 FQGTGA. The germline V and J ends were trimmed by 5 bases and 0 bases, with 15 bases remaining between them. CDR3 bases: TGTGCCAGCAGCCTGGGGCGGGGTACTAGCACAGATACGCAGTATTTT. It is translated as CASSLGRGTSTDTQYF.

There are many counts of this clonotype. The rearrangement links TRBV28 to TRBJ2-3; D may be TRBD2 (5 bases). The germline V and J ends were trimmed by 7 bases and 0 bases, with 11 bases remaining between them. Germline V gene lookup returns CDR1 MDHEN and CDR2 SYDVKM. This CDR3 contains 14 residues. CDR3 residues: CASKEDGSTDTQYF. The CDR3 DNA sequence: TGTGCCAGCAAGGAGGACGGTAGCACAGATACGCAGTATTTT.

This clonotype was seen repeatedly, ten times or more. This CDR3 is CASSVNPTGGLETQYF. The CDR3 nucleotides are TGCGCCAGCAGCGTAAACCCGACAGGGGGCCTGGAGACCCAGTACTTC. The rearrangement uses TRBV5-1 and TRBJ2-5, with 10 bases matching TRBD1. The ends lost 4 bases at V and 5 bases at J; junction bases unmatched: 11. This CDR3 has 16 residues. Germline CDR1 is SGHRS and CDR2 is YFSETQ.

Ten or more counts support this clonotype. The gene calls are TRBV20-1 and TRBJ2-1; TRBD2 matches 9 bases. The ends lost 0 bases at V and 7 bases at J; junction bases unmatched: 10. CDR1 and CDR2 (germline): DFQATT, SNEGSKA (reference sequence). There are 16 residues in the CDR3. The CDR3 DNA reads as TGCAGTGCTAGAGATCCACGACTAGCGGAGGGGAATGAGCAGTTCTTC. Amino acids: CSARDPRLAEGNEQFF.

This clonotype was counted ten times or more. The chain recombines TRBV6-5 with TRBJ2-2; 10 nucleotides agree with TRBD2. The CDR3 extends over 18 amino acids. Germline CDR1 and CDR2: MNHEY and SVGAGI. The trim removed 2 bases at V and 4 bases at J, leaving 10 bases unmatched. The CDR3 bases are TGTGCCAGCAGTTACGCAGGAGCTAGCGGGAGTGTCACCGGGGAGCTGTTTTTT. It translates to CASSYAGASGSVTGELFF.

This clonotype occurred many times. CDR3 DNA: TGCAGCGTTGCGGGACGGGGTGAAGCTTTCTTT. It is translated as CSVAGRGEAFF. The genes are TRBV29-1 and TRBJ1-1; TRBD1 is a possible D gene (5 bases). Deletions cut 4 bases from V and 7 bases from J, with 10 bases between. Germline V CDR1 and CDR2: SQVTM, ANQGSEA. CDR3 length: 11 residues.

The chain couples TRBV6-2 or TRBV6-3 to TRBJ2-7, with 10 nucleotides matching TRBD2. Germline lookup yields CDR1 MNHEY and CDR2 SVGEGT. V dropped 4 bases and J dropped 3; count of bases not matched to a gene: 9. CDR3 size: 16 residues. The CDR3 DNA reads as TGTGCCAGCAGTTCCGTCCTTAGCGGGAGGTTCTACGAGCAGTACTTC. It codes for CASSSVLSGRFYEQYF.

This clonotype has at least ten counts. The V call is TRBV7-8, the J call TRBJ1-3, with D unclear. V lost 5 bases, J lost 1 base, and 15 bases lay in between. Germline CDR1 and CDR2: SGHVS and FQNEAQ. The CDR3 contains 16 residues. In DNA form, the CDR3 reads TGTGCCAGCAGCCCAGCTCCTTGGGTATCTGGAAACACCATATATTTT. This gives the protein CASSPAPWVSGNTIYF.

This clonotype was seen repeatedly, ten times or more. The rearrangement links TRBV20-1 to TRBJ2-5; the match to TRBD1 covers 8 bases. The CDR3 has 15 residues. Per the germline V gene, CDR1 is DFQATT and CDR2 is SNEGSKA (reference sequence). V lost 6 bases to trimming and J lost 1 base; unmatched junction nucleotides: 10. DNA of the CDR3: TGCAGTGCCACAGGACAGGGAAGCTTCCAAGAGACCCAGTACTTC. Its translation is CSATGQGSFQETQYF.

V and J are TRBV5-4 and TRBJ2-2; D might be TRBD2 (6 bases). CDR3 length equals 16 residues. Germline V CDR1 and CDR2: SGHNT, YYREEE (reference sequence). Trimming took off 1 base at V and 7 bases at J, with 17 bases between the two ends. In nucleotides, the CDR3 is TGTGCCAGCAGCTTGTACATTGCGGGGCCCGACGGGGAGCTGTTTTTT. As protein: CASSLYIAGPDGELFF.